These 24 T cell receptor beta chains were sequenced from one sample in a study of shared clonotypes between healthy human individuals. Some clones are missing from TCRdb's copy, which holds only in-frame ones; the method was immunoSEQ multiplex PCR. The sample includes around 1.1 million clones, 60% to 80% of them seen just once. The source material was memory CD4+ T cells from PBMCs. Subset defined: CD45RA-negative fraction. Source of these receptors: a man aged 18 to 30 in good health. Some clones in this sample may be carry-over from other donors' samples.

V and J are TRBV5-1 and TRBJ2-7; maybe TRBD1 (6 bases). Germline CDR1 is SGHRS and CDR2 is YFSETQ. Trimming left V 1 base short and J 2 bases short, with 10 bases between. The CDR3 consists of 14 residues. The CDR3 spells CASSLFGDTYEQYF. DNA for the CDR3: TGCGCCAGCAGCTTGTTCGGGGACACCTACGAGCAGTACTTC.

This clone was seen more than once but under ten times. CDR3 sequence (DNA): TGTGCCAGCATCGAATGGGCGAACACCGGGGAGCTGTTTTTT. It codes for CASIEWANTGELFF. This chain connects TRBV27 to TRBJ2-2; D gene ambiguous. The length of the CDR3 is 14 residues. V was shortened by 7 bases and J by 0 bases, with 9 bases between the two germline ends. Germline CDR1 and CDR2: MNHEY and SMNVEV (reference sequence).

The gene calls are TRBV15 and TRBJ2-1; D is unresolved. V was pared by 3 bases and J by 8 bases, with 5 bases between. The CDR3 consists of 11 residues. Germline V lookup: CDR1 LNHNV, CDR2 YYDKDF (reference sequence). The CDR3: CATSRGDEQFF. In DNA, the CDR3 is TGTGCCACCAGCAGGGGCGATGAGCAGTTCTTC. Full variable domain (outside the CDR3, taken from reference TRBV15 and TRBJ2-1): DAMVIQNPRYQVTQFGKPVTLSCSQTLNHNVMYWYQQKSSQAPKLLFHYYDKDFNNEADTPDNFQSRRPNTSFCFLDIRSPGLGDTAMYLCATSRGDEQFFGPGTRLTVL.

This clone was detected once. This chain links TRBV19 with TRBJ2-1; D is unresolved. The CDR3 loop spans 13 amino acids. Germline values: CDR1 LNHDA, CDR2 SQIVND (reference sequence). Trimming cost V 7 bases and J 7 bases, with 14 bases left between them. CDR3 nucleotides: TGTGCCAGTAAGGCCTCTAACCGGAATGAGCAGTTCTTC. Protein: CASKASNRNEQFF.

Notes on this clone: Other nucleotide sequences from this sample produce the same CDR3. The CDR3 is CAWRGYQETQYF. CDR3 bases: TGTGCCTGGAGGGGGTACCAAGAGACCCAGTACTTC. The rearrangement joins TRBV30 to TRBJ2-5; no firm D call. Germline lookup yields CDR1 GTSNPN and CDR2 SVGIG (reference sequence). V lost 3 bases and J lost 0, with 5 bases in between. The CDR3 is 12 residues long. The variable domain in full, completed from reference TRBV30 and TRBJ2-5, reads SQTIHQWPATLVQPVGSPLSLECTVEGTSNPNLYWYRQAAGRGLQLLFYSVGIGQISSEVPQNLSASRPQDRQFILSSKKLLLSDSGFYLCAWRGYQETQYFGPGTRLLVL.

The V call is TRBV5-4, the J call TRBJ1-5, with 7 bases fitting TRBD1. This CDR3 is 13 amino acids long. Per germline, CDR1 SGHNT and CDR2 YYREEE (reference sequence). The V gene end was trimmed by 4 bases and the J gene end by 7 bases; junction bases not matched to a gene: 5. Written as DNA, the CDR3 is TGTGCCAGCAGCAGAGGACAGGACCAGCCCCAGCATTTT. Protein product: CASSRGQDQPQHF.

This clone was recorded once. The chain carries TRBV6-6 and TRBJ2-7; 8 bases are a match to TRBD2. The CDR3 has 14 residues. V shed 3 bases and J 6 bases; nucleotides not matched to a gene: 7. The V gene's germline CDR1 is MNHNY and CDR2 SVGAGI (reference sequence). This chain's CDR3 is CASSYSGLAREQYF. CDR3 DNA: TGTGCCAGCAGTTATTCCGGACTAGCTCGCGAGCAGTACTTC.

This clone was seen a single time. The V call is TRBV9, the J call TRBJ1-2; no clear D. The CDR3 consists of 16 residues. Germline lookup yields CDR1 SGDLS and CDR2 YYNGEE. Trimming took off 4 bases at V and 4 bases at J, with 20 bases between the two ends. For the CDR3, the DNA is TGTGCCAGCAGCCCACAAAAACAGCCCATAGTCTATGGCTACACCTTC. It translates to CASSPQKQPIVYGYTF.

J is TRBJ1-1 and V is TRBV6-4; D may be TRBD1 (5 bases). V was trimmed by 2 bases and J by 0 bases, leaving 16 bases between them. The CDR3 spans 17 residues. Germline-derived CDR1 and CDR2 are MRHNA and SNTAGT. The CDR3 coding sequence is TGTGCCAGCAGTGACCCCGGGGCCGTAGCGATGAACACTGAAGCTTTCTTT. Translating gives CASSDPGAVAMNTEAFF.

The chain couples TRBV7-2 to TRBJ2-1; the match to TRBD2 covers 11 bases. Germline V lookup: CDR1 SGHTA, CDR2 FQGNSA. The CDR3 loop spans 16 amino acids. V was clipped by 0 bases and J by 6 bases; unmatched bases: 4. The CDR3 coding sequence is TGTGCCAGCAGCTTAGCGAGGGGACTAGCGGCCAATGAGCAGTTCTTC. This codes for CASSLARGLAANEQFF.

The gene calls are TRBV5-1 and TRBJ1-4, with D possibly matching TRBD1 (5 bases). The CDR3 is 15 amino acids. The V end was cut by 4 bases, the J end by 6 bases, with 16 bases between. Germline V lookup: CDR1 SGHRS, CDR2 YFSETQ. CDR3 in DNA: TGCGCCAGCAGCCCGCTGGTAGGGGAGGATGAAAAACTGTTTTTT. This gives the protein CASSPLVGEDEKLFF.

At least ten counts were recorded for this clone. This sequence joins TRBV5-1 and TRBJ2-7; D is unclear. V was clipped by 3 bases and J by 4 bases, with 2 bases between them. The CDR3 is made up of 10 amino acids. In germline, CDR1 is SGHRS, CDR2 YFSETQ. The CDR3 DNA follows: TGCGCCAGCAGCTGGTACGAGCAGTACTTC. Amino acids: CASSWYEQYF.

The chain couples TRBV7-2 to TRBJ1-2; maybe TRBD1 (6 bases). Trimming shortened V by 2 bases and J by 5 bases, and 12 bases separated the two germline ends. The germline V gene has CDR1 SGHTA and CDR2 FQGNSA. The CDR3 is 14 amino acids. The CDR3 DNA follows: TGTGCCAGCAGCTTAACCTGGGGGGCGTATGGCTACACCTTC. It codes for CASSLTWGAYGYTF.

This clone was counted at least ten times. The genes are TRBV10-3 and TRBJ1-2; no reliable D call. Germline loops: CDR1 ENHRY, CDR2 SYGVKD. The CDR3 is made up of 12 amino acids. V lost 6 bases, J lost 7 bases, and 12 bases lay in between. The CDR3 protein is CAISPAVGGYTF. DNA of the CDR3: TGTGCCATCAGCCCAGCGGTGGGTGGCTACACCTTC.

The chain has TRBV9 and TRBJ2-7, with D possibly being TRBD1 or TRBD2 (5 bases each). The germline gives CDR1 SGDLS, CDR2 YYNGEE. This CDR3 is built from 15 residues. V lost 0 bases, J lost 4 bases, and 14 bases lay in between. The CDR3 here is CASSVGWGSTYEQYF. The CDR3 coding sequence is TGTGCCAGCAGCGTAGGGTGGGGGAGTACGTACGAGCAGTACTTC.

The V gene is TRBV7-2, the J gene TRBJ1-5; D is ambiguous. This CDR3 has 14 residues. CDR1 is SGHTA, CDR2 FQGNSA, per germline. V was pared by 0 bases and J by 6 bases, with 9 bases between. CDR3: CASSLAGKGQPQHF. CDR3 nucleotides: TGTGCCAGCAGCTTAGCTGGGAAGGGTCAGCCCCAGCATTTT.

The V call is TRBV5-1, the J call TRBJ1-1; 10 bases fit TRBD1. Germline V lookup: CDR1 SGHRS, CDR2 YFSETQ. V shed 4 bases and J 5 bases; nucleotides not matched to a gene: 11. The length of the CDR3 is 16 residues. The CDR3 loop is CASSAGTGAWNTEAFF. In DNA, the CDR3 is TGCGCCAGCAGCGCAGGGACAGGGGCATGGAATACTGAAGCTTTCTTT.

The J gene is TRBJ2-1, the V gene TRBV4-1, with 8 bases fitting TRBD1. Germline V lookup: CDR1 MGHRA, CDR2 YSYEKL. The trim removed 4 bases at V and 0 bases at J, leaving 11 bases unmatched. The CDR3 sequence is 18 residues long. Here the CDR3 DNA reads TGCGCCAGCAGCCTCCTCGTACTAGGACAGGGCTCCTACAATGAGCAGTTCTTC. Protein product: CASSLLVLGQGSYNEQFF.

In DNA form, the CDR3 reads TGTGCCAGCAGCCGATCATTAGCGGGAGGGGACACCGGGGAGCTGTTTTTT. It translates to CASSRSLAGGDTGELFF. This chain links TRBV4-2 with TRBJ2-2, with 11 bases lining up with TRBD2. The CDR3 length is 17 residues. Germline CDR1 reads LGHNA; CDR2 reads YNFKEQ. The V and J ends lost 4 bases and 3 bases, in that order; junction bases with no gene match: 7.

The rearrangement uses TRBV7-9 and TRBJ2-2; weak D call: TRBD2 (5 bases). Per germline, CDR1 SEHNR and CDR2 FQNEAQ (reference sequence). The CDR3 spans 14 residues. Trimming took 6 bases from V and 0 from J, leaving 8 bases between them. The CDR3 nucleotides are TGTGCCAGCAGTTCGAGGGCGAACACCGGGGAGCTGTTTTTT. This encodes CASSSRANTGELFF. The full variable domain, in which reference TRBV7-9 and TRBJ2-2 provide the parts outside the CDR3, is DTGVSQNPRHKITKRGQNVTFRCDPISEHNRLYWYRQTLGQGPEFLTYFQNEAQLEKSRLLSDRFSAERPKGSFSTLEIQRTEQGDSAMYLCASSSRANTGELFFGEGSRLTVL.

In its sample, this clone was seen once. V usage is TRBV7-9 and J usage is TRBJ2-7; TRBD2 aligns across 11 bases. With 5 bases clipped from V and 7 bases from J, the junction kept 16 bases outside the gene matches. The germline V gene has CDR1 SEHNR and CDR2 FQNEAQ (reference sequence). The CDR3 spans 17 residues. CDR3 sequence reads: CASSPRPGTSGSGEQYF. DNA of the CDR3: TGTGCCAGCAGCCCCCGTCCCGGGACTAGCGGCTCGGGGGAGCAGTACTTC.

V is TRBV11-2 and J is TRBJ2-7; 7 positions match TRBD2. CDR1 SGHAT and CDR2 FQNNGV come from the germline V gene. CDR3 length: 13 residues. After removal of 5 bases from V and 3 bases from J, the junction contained 4 bases not matched to a gene. The DNA for the CDR3 is TGTGCCAGCAGCCCAGCGGGGTTCTACGAGCAGTACTTC. Translating it yields CASSPAGFYEQYF.

The V and J genes are TRBV29-1 and TRBJ2-7; the match to TRBD2 covers 8 bases. The J segment lost 5 bases and the V segment lost 7 bases, leaving 7 bases of the junction unmatched. CDR1 is SQVTM, CDR2 ANQGSEA, per germline. CDR3 length: 12 residues. The CDR3 here is CSAGGLHDEQYF. In DNA form, the CDR3 reads TGCAGCGCGGGGGGGCTACACGACGAGCAGTACTTC.

The chain links TRBV27 to TRBJ1-5; D unresolved. V lost 5 bases to trimming and J lost 6 bases, with 14 bases between them. The CDR3 has 14 residues. Germline CDR1 MNHEY, CDR2 SMNVEV (reference sequence). CDR3 residues: CASSLHGGGQPQHF. The CDR3 DNA is TGTGCCAGCAGTCTGCACGGAGGCGGTCAGCCCCAGCATTTT.